A single TCR beta chain is shown here with its context. The data derive from a study of blood T cell repertoires in COVID-19. Authors' processing steps: Reference gene primers were amplified, and this amplification served to estimate nucleated cell counts. Using immunoSEQ multiplex PCR, the repertoire was profiled, and TCRdb retains in-frame clones only, with some absent. V, J and clone size derive from that table, while D and trimming were established from the DNA sequence. Among roughly 200,000 clones listed, about 87% were seen once. This CDR3 spans 13 amino acids. The V gene's germline CDR1 is LGHNA and CDR2 YSLEER. The ends were cut back, 1 base at V and 5 bases at J, with 9 bases in the middle. The age range of participants was roughly 18 to 90 years, with residence in some 25 US areas.

The sequenced material came from PBMCs or T cells enriched from blood (not recorded which). The receptor was isolated from a man younger than 35 with acute COVID-19. This chain uses TRBV4-3 with TRBJ2-7; D perhaps matches TRBD2 (6 bases). CDR3 sequence reads: CASSQGLDDEQYF. Written as DNA, the CDR3 is TGCGCCAGCAGCCAAGGACTAGACGACGAGCAGTACTTC.